The sequence of this T cell receptor beta chain was determined in a study of OX40 agonist ivuxolimab in advanced cancers. Study information: Checkpoint inhibitors had been given previously to roughly 40% of patients.

The V and J ends lost 6 bases and 0 bases, in that order; junction bases with no gene match: 5. The CDR3 spans 15 residues. In germline, CDR1 is MNHNS, CDR2 SASEGT. With respect to this clone: Its antigen remains unidentified.

Whole-study findings and limits: Certain nonresponders additionally had low normalized T-cell clonal expansion. More expanded clones were found, on average, in CD8+ than in CD4+ T cells. The investigators did not determine what antigen specificity the expanded peripheral T cells had.

Data came from immunoSEQ multiplex PCR; TCRdb stores just in-frame clones and leaves some out. The sample carries about 69,000 clones, about 83% recorded once. Sequencing used CD4+ or CD8+ T cells sorted from blood, obtained in a trial of the OX40 agonist ivuxolimab. The V and J genes are TRBV6-1 and TRBJ1-2; the match to TRBD1 covers 9 bases. The TCR comes from an adult with an advanced solid tumor such as melanoma, head and neck, liver or kidney cancer. The CDR3 spells CASRRQGEANYGYTF. CDR3 in DNA: TGTGCCAGCAGACGACAGGGGGAGGCTAACTATGGCTACACCTTC.